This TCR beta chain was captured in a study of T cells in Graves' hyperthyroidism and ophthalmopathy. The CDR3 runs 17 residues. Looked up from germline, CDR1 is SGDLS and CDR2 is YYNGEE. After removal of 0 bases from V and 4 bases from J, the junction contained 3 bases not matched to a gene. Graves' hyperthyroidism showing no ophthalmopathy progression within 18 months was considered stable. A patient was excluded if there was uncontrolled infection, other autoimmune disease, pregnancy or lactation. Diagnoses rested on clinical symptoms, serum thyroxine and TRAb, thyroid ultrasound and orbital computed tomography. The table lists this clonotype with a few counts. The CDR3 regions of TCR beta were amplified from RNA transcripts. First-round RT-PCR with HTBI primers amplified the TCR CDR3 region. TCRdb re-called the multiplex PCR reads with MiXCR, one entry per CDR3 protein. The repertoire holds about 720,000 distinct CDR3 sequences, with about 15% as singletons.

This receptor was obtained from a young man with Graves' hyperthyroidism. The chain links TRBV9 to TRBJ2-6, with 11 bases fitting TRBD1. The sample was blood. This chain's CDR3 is CASSVGDRGAGANVLTF. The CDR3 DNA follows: TGTGCCAGCAGCGTAGGGGACAGGGGGGCCGGGGCCAACGTCCTGACTTTC.